Here is one T cell receptor beta chain with its context. No antigen is known for it. Within one base of it there is no much larger clone, and no base qualities were kept. This sample stems from a study of T-cell memory formation after mild COVID-19 listed by TCRdb under 2021. As for the study more broadly: TCR sequence clusters from the two donors were largely donor specific. T-cell clones expanding and contracting after mild COVID-19 in a couple of donors were tracked by longitudinal TCRalpha and TCRbeta repertoire sequencing. The cohort comprised two young, previously healthy adult volunteers, one female and one male.

Ficoll-Paque density gradient centrifugation was used to isolate PBMCs. V lost 0 bases and J lost 5 bases; the stretch between them is 12 bases long. The CDR3 measures 15 amino acids from cysteine to phenylalanine. Only the CDR3 part of the read is kept: 45 bases, read in frame from the first base. CDR1 SGHRS and CDR2 YFSETQ were looked up in the germline V gene. Sequencing instrument: Illumina NovaSeq 6000. Using 5'RACE with constant-segment primers, TCRalpha and TCRbeta cDNA libraries were constructed, with sample barcodes and unique molecular identifiers added in the process. Trizol reagent was used to extract RNA from every sample. Amplification of the libraries took two PCR steps, and the second step added a second sample barcode plus Illumina TruSeq adapters. The libraries were sequenced on an Illumina NovaSeq using 2 x 150 bp paired-end reads. Per the source publication's procedure: With migec v1.2.7, reads were demultiplexed and then collapsed into UMI-guided consensus sequences. Using mixcr v2.1.11, UMI consensuses were aligned to TRA and TRB V and J templates and then assembled into clonotypes. Clonotypes were classified as expanded or contracted when called significant by both edgeR and NoisET, with noise models trained on biological replicates. For edgeR calls, a false discovery rate-adjusted p below 0.01 and a log2 fold-change threshold of 1 were applied. As an exploratory analysis of dynamics, max-normalized trajectories of the 1000 most abundant clonotypes were examined by PCA with hierarchical clustering. Separately sequenced CD4+ and CD8+ repertoires were used to assign the CD4 or CD8 phenotype of responding clones. The public sequencing data were trimmed at Q25 with fastp and processed into clonotypes with MiXCR by TCRdb, which kept only in-frame beta chains. Identical CDR3 proteins give one entry, which carries the most common genes and DNA. It is TCRdb's table, rather than the study itself, that gives the V and J calls and clone size. This sample gives hundreds of thousands of distinct CDR3 sequences in total; about 20% of them show up just once. The ten biggest clones cover 12% of the sample.

The full study reports these points: Contracting CD4+ clones appeared mostly in the CM and EM memory subsets, whereas CD8+ clones were enriched in EMRA. The detection of some responding clones in pre-infection memory suggests that pre-existing cross-reactive memory T cells joined the SARS-CoV-2 response. Balanced CD4/CD8 phenotypes were observed for clones contracting from day 15 to 85, whereas a bias towards CD4+ was observed for a second wave of clones expanding from day 15 to 37. SARS-CoV-2 specificity of the second-wave clones peaking on day 37 was not confirmed. Only two mild cases were covered by the study, and larger cohorts that include severe cases with pre-infection samples were considered necessary.

This sequence originates from an adult woman who had mild COVID-19 (a few samples of this study predate the infection). The sample titles of this study are shuffled in the database, so cell type and time point are left out; the donor was told from shared clones. The chain is encoded by TRBV5-1 joined to TRBJ2-1; the D gene is tentatively TRBD1 or TRBD2, each matching 6 bases. What was sequenced was PBMCs or a T cell subset sorted from them (not recorded which). The CDR3 has the sequence CASSLGGARNNEQFF. The DNA reads as follows: TGCGCCAGCAGCTTGGGGGGGGCCCGAAACAATGAGCAGTTCTTC.